This T cell receptor (beta chain) was recovered during a study of blood T cell repertoires in COVID-19. Study-level information: The United States, Italy and Spain supplied acute and convalescent COVID-19 samples. T cells, B-cell-depleted T cells, or PBMCs supplied cDNA or gDNA.

The V end lost 3 bases, the J end lost 4 bases, and 9 bases lay between the germline ends. The length of the CDR3 is 14 residues. The V gene's germline CDR1 is LGHDT and CDR2 YNNKEL (reference sequence). Original handling: Researchers report that nucleated cell counts were estimated from reference gene primer amplification. Sequencing was performed with immunoSEQ multiplex PCR; in TCRdb, only in-frame clones are kept and a portion is missing. V, J and clone size are taken as reported in that table, and D and trimming were inferred from the DNA itself. The profile shows about 180,000 clones, 65% to 90% of them singletons.

V usage is TRBV3-1 (or the pseudogene TRBV3-2) and J usage is TRBJ2-2; D not resolved. The sequence came from a man aged 45 to 65 with active or convalescent COVID-19. The sequencing sample was made of peripheral blood. CDR3 residues: CASSHDAGTGELFF. In DNA form, the CDR3 reads TGTGCCAGCAGCCACGACGCAGGCACCGGGGAGCTGTTTTTT.